The 31 T cell receptor beta chains listed next were all sequenced from one sample in a study of OX40 agonist ivuxolimab in advanced cancers. The protocol was immunoSEQ multiplex PCR, while the TCRdb copy is restricted to in-frame clones and leaves out a portion. The sample includes tens of thousands of clones, 85% to 90% of them seen just once. The sample consisted of CD4+ or CD8+ T cells sorted from blood, taken in a trial of the OX40 agonist ivuxolimab. The receptors here all came from an adult with an advanced solid tumor such as melanoma, head and neck, liver or kidney cancer.

In its sample, this clone was seen once. V gene TRBV6-6 combines with J gene TRBJ2-7; D might be TRBD2 (6 bases). V lost 5 bases, J lost 0 bases, and 14 bases lay in between. This CDR3 contains 15 residues. The V gene's germline CDR1 is MNHNY and CDR2 SVGAGI (reference sequence). DNA of the CDR3: TGTGCCAGCAGTCCCGGACGGGGGAGCTCCTACGAGCAGTACTTC. This gives the protein CASSPGRGSSYEQYF.

This clone showed up just once. This chain connects TRBV6-5 to TRBJ2-5; D unresolved. The CDR3 loop spans 13 amino acids. Germline CDR1 reads MNHEY; CDR2 reads SVGAGI. The germline V and J ends were trimmed by 1 base and 7 bases, with 10 bases remaining between them. The CDR3 nucleotides read TGTGCCAGCAGTTACTTGAGCTTGGGGACCCAGTACTTC. Protein sequence: CASSYLSLGTQYF.

The V call is TRBV30, the J call TRBJ2-2; 13 bases line up with TRBD2. Per the germline V gene, CDR1 is GTSNPN and CDR2 is SVGIG (reference sequence). The CDR3 is 17 amino acids. With 3 bases clipped from V and 7 bases from J, the junction kept 11 bases outside the gene matches. The CDR3 loop is CAWRETSGRARSGELFF. The CDR3, as DNA: TGTGCCTGGAGAGAAACTAGCGGGAGGGCCCGGAGCGGGGAGCTGTTTTTT.

In DNA form, the CDR3 reads TGTGCCAGCAGCTTCCCGGGACAGGGAGACTACGAGCAGTACTTC. It is translated as CASSFPGQGDYEQYF. The chain links TRBV7-8 to TRBJ2-7, with 9 bases fitting TRBD1. CDR3 length equals 15 residues. Germline V gene lookup returns CDR1 SGHVS and CDR2 FQNEAQ. Losses at the gene ends were 3 bases for V and 3 bases for J; bases not matched to a gene: 6.

In nucleotides, the CDR3 is TGCGCCAGCAGTCAATCGGGCAGGGGGAGCACAGATACGCAGTATTTT. It translates to CASSQSGRGSTDTQYF. The chain employs TRBV23-1 and TRBJ2-3, with 7 bases fitting TRBD1. TRBV23-1 is marked as an open reading frame, function uncertain. The junction had 3 bases not matched to a gene; V was cut back by 0 bases and J by 0 bases. The CDR3 has 16 amino acids.

The rearrangement uses TRBV28 and TRBJ1-2; 9 nucleotides agree with TRBD1. The CDR3 sequence is 13 residues long. Germline values: CDR1 MDHEN, CDR2 SYDVKM. The V segment lost 5 bases and the J segment 7 bases; nucleotides outside the gene matches: 5. As DNA, the CDR3 is TGTGCCAGCAGTCCAAGGGACAGGGCTGGCTACACCTTC. Its translation: CASSPRDRAGYTF.

The V call is TRBV5-4, the J call TRBJ2-7, with 9 positions matching TRBD1. The CDR3 runs 15 residues. V was pared by 4 bases and J by 5 bases, with 10 bases of the junction left unmatched. Germline CDR1 and CDR2: SGHNT and YYREEE (reference sequence). The CDR3 loop is CASSTPGQGINEQYF. DNA of the CDR3: TGTGCCAGCAGCACCCCGGGACAGGGTATAAACGAGCAGTACTTC.

The rearrangement uses TRBV29-1 and TRBJ1-5; D gene ambiguous. Germline loops: CDR1 SQVTM, CDR2 ANQGSEA. The CDR3 runs to 15 residues. V dropped 4 bases and J dropped 2 bases, with 15 bases sitting between them. The CDR3 loop reads CSVADGFLGNQPQHF. CDR3 in DNA: TGCAGCGTTGCGGACGGATTTTTAGGCAATCAGCCCCAGCATTTT.

The V gene is TRBV9, the J gene TRBJ2-2; no reliable D call. The CDR3 has 15 amino acids. The germline V gene has CDR1 SGDLS and CDR2 YYNGEE. V was cut by 4 bases and J by 0 bases, with 10 bases left in between. This chain's CDR3 is CASSRVAANTGELFF. The CDR3 nucleotides are TGTGCCAGCAGCCGAGTGGCGGCGAACACCGGGGAGCTGTTTTTT.

The chain uses TRBV19 and TRBJ1-5; no reliable D call. V was clipped by 6 bases and J by 5 bases, with 11 bases between them. Germline-derived CDR1 and CDR2 are LNHDA and SQIVND (reference sequence). This CDR3 is 13 amino acids long. The CDR3 spells CASSDMQDQPQHF. CDR3 bases: TGTGCCAGTAGCGACATGCAGGATCAGCCCCAGCATTTT.

The J gene is TRBJ2-5, the V gene TRBV18; 7 bases align to TRBD2. The CDR3 loop spans 15 amino acids. Germline assignment: CDR1 KGHSH and CDR2 LQKENI. V gave up 1 base and J gave up 0 bases; unmatched junction bases: 2. The CDR3 sequence is CASSPRGGDQETQYF. CDR3 DNA sequence: TGTGCCAGCTCACCACGTGGGGGGGACCAAGAGACCCAGTACTTC.

The V and J genes are TRBV29-1 and TRBJ1-1; no clear D gene. The CDR3 runs to 10 residues. The V gene lost 3 bases and the J gene lost 7 bases, with 6 bases spanning the gap. Germline V CDR1 and CDR2: SQVTM, ANQGSEA. The CDR3 sequence: CSVDPGEAFF. The CDR3 DNA reads as TGCAGCGTTGATCCCGGTGAAGCTTTCTTT.

V gene TRBV5-5 combines with J gene TRBJ2-5, with 8 bases fitting TRBD2. The CDR3 consists of 16 residues. Germline CDR1 is SGHKS and CDR2 is YYEKEE (reference sequence). Germline trimming cut 7 bases from V and 4 bases from J; bases unmatched to any gene: 15. CDR3 sequence (DNA): TGTGCCAGCGTGCACTCGGCGGGGGGAAGAGGAGAGACCCAGTACTTC. Translating gives CASVHSAGGRGETQYF.

V gene TRBV25-1 combines with J gene TRBJ1-1; 7 positions agree with TRBD1. The germline V gene has CDR1 MGHDK and CDR2 SYGVNS. V lost 4 bases, J lost 7 bases, and 6 bases stayed unmatched. This CDR3 has 13 residues. CDR3 DNA sequence: TGTGCCAGCAGTGGGTCAGGGGGTCGTGAAGCTTTCTTT. It codes for CASSGSGGREAFF.

This clone was counted once. The V gene is TRBV5-1, the J gene TRBJ2-1; 10 bases agree with TRBD2. The germline V gene encodes CDR1 SGHRS and CDR2 YFSETQ. The CDR3 is 16 amino acids. J was trimmed by 7 bases and V by 1 base; bases with no gene match: 8. In nucleotides, the CDR3 is TGCGCCAGCAGCTTGTACCTAGCGGGAGATAAAAATGAGCAGTTCTTC. Translating gives CASSLYLAGDKNEQFF.

The gene calls are TRBV5-4 and TRBJ2-2; D unresolved. Germline V gene data show CDR1 as SGHNT and CDR2 as YYREEE (reference sequence). This CDR3 comprises 15 residues. V was cut by 0 bases and J by 1 base, with 7 bases left in between. CDR3 sequence (DNA): TGTGCCAGCAGCTTGGCTGGCGTGAACACCGGGGAGCTGTTTTTT. Protein product: CASSLAGVNTGELFF.

The chain uses TRBV5-1 and TRBJ2-1; D ambiguous. CDR1 is SGHRS and CDR2 is YFSETQ in the germline V gene. The CDR3 runs to 15 residues. Trimming left V 4 bases short and J 8 bases short, with 19 bases between. The CDR3, as DNA: TGCGCCAGCAGCCCAAGTCCCTACAGAATTTATGAGCAGTTCTTC. This codes for CASSPSPYRIYEQFF.

The V and J genes are TRBV7-9 and TRBJ1-2; D is uncertain. The CDR3 length is 13 residues. V gave up 1 base and J gave up 8 bases, with 11 bases separating them. Germline CDR1 SEHNR, CDR2 FQNEAQ (reference sequence). CDR3 residues: CASSLVGPGGYTF. Here the CDR3 DNA reads TGTGCCAGCAGCTTAGTAGGGCCCGGGGGCTACACCTTC.

The rearrangement joins TRBV5-1 to TRBJ2-7; a possible D gene is TRBD2 (6 bases). This CDR3 is 13 amino acids long. V dropped 6 bases and J dropped 1 base, with 11 bases sitting between them. Germline values: CDR1 SGHRS, CDR2 YFSETQ. The CDR3 spells CASNRDSSYEQYF. For the CDR3, the DNA is TGCGCCAGCAACCGGGACTCTTCCTACGAGCAGTACTTC.

V and J are TRBV5-1 and TRBJ2-3; D is possibly TRBD2 (6 bases). The CDR3 has 13 amino acids. V was pared by 4 bases and J by 3 bases, with 9 bases between. Germline values: CDR1 SGHRS, CDR2 YFSETQ. The CDR3 DNA sequence: TGCGCCAGCAGCCGGGACTTTACAGATACGCAGTATTTT. Translated, it gives CASSRDFTDTQYF.

The chain links TRBV4-2 to TRBJ2-7, with D maybe TRBD2 (6 bases). The CDR3 totals 17 residues. V gave up 0 bases and J gave up 6 bases, with 21 bases separating them. Germline lookup yields CDR1 LGHNA and CDR2 YNFKEQ. In DNA, the CDR3 is TGTGCCAGCAGCCAAGATGGAGTTTCCCAGGGAGGTAGCGAGCAGTACTTC. Translating gives CASSQDGVSQGGSEQYF.

The CDR3 region is CAIMGTTEAFF. In nucleotides, the CDR3 is TGTGCCATCATGGGAACCACTGAAGCTTTCTTT. The rearrangement joins TRBV10-3 to TRBJ1-1, with D unresolved. V shed 7 bases and J shed 4 bases, with 7 bases lying between them. The CDR3 runs 11 residues. Germline CDR1 reads ENHRY; CDR2 reads SYGVKD.

This clone was seen once. This chain joins TRBV28 and TRBJ2-5; D might be TRBD1 or TRBD2, each matching 7 bases. V shed 4 bases and J shed 3 bases, with 18 bases lying between them. CDR1 and CDR2 (germline): MDHEN, SYDVKM. The CDR3 has 16 residues. The CDR3 bases are TGTGCCAGCAGTTGGACGTTCCCAGGGGGGGAAGAGACCCAGTACTTC. Its translation: CASSWTFPGGEETQYF.

The chain combines TRBV5-1 with TRBJ1-5, with D hard to call. The CDR3 is made up of 17 amino acids. From germline, CDR1 is SGHRS and CDR2 YFSETQ. V was cut by 4 bases and J by 0 bases, with 17 bases left in between. CDR3 DNA: TGCGCCAGCAGCCCCGGTACGCCGTCGTATAGCAATCAGCCCCAGCATTTT. Its protein is CASSPGTPSYSNQPQHF. The full variable domain, completed using reference TRBV5-1 and TRBJ1-5, is KAGVTQTPRYLIKTRGQQVTLSCSPISGHRSVSWYQQTPGQGLQFLFEYFSETQRNKGNFPGRFSGRQFSNSRSEMNVSTLELGDSALYLCASSPGTPSYSNQPQHFGDGTRLSIL.

The chain is built from TRBV2 and TRBJ1-5, with D unresolved. CDR3 length: 14 amino acids. Germline values: CDR1 SNHLY, CDR2 FYNNEI. Trimming shortened V by 4 bases and J by 2 bases, and 9 bases separated the two germline ends. Written as DNA, the CDR3 is TGTGCCAGCAGTGTCTGGCACGGCAATCAGCCCCAGCATTTT. It yields the protein CASSVWHGNQPQHF.

V gene TRBV15 combines with J gene TRBJ2-3; no reliable D call. The CDR3 has 15 amino acids. CDR1 and CDR2 from the germline V gene are LNHNV and YYDKDF (reference sequence). Trimming stripped 0 bases from V and 4 bases from J, with 11 bases between. CDR3 in amino acids: CATSREARIPDTQYF. The CDR3 region has the DNA TGTGCCACCAGCAGAGAGGCCCGAATCCCAGATACGCAGTATTTT.

This clone has only one observation. This chain joins TRBV9 and TRBJ2-6; D may match TRBD1 or TRBD2 (5 bases each). This CDR3 spans 17 amino acids. V was shortened by 3 bases and J by 3 bases, with 16 bases between the two germline ends. Germline V gene lookup returns CDR1 SGDLS and CDR2 YYNGEE. CDR3 nucleotides: TGTGCCAGCAGCGGCCCGGGACCCAATATTGGGGCCAACGTCCTGACTTTC. Translating it yields CASSGPGPNIGANVLTF.

The J gene is TRBJ1-3, the V gene TRBV13; TRBD1 agrees at 8 bases. Trimming at V came to 4 bases and at J to 0 bases, leaving 14 bases not matched to a gene. Germline CDR1 and CDR2: PRHDT and FYEKMQ (reference sequence). This CDR3 has 19 residues. The CDR3 reads CASSSRPGTGLSSGNTIYF. DNA for the CDR3: TGTGCCAGCAGCTCACGTCCCGGGACAGGTTTGAGCTCTGGAAACACCATATATTTT. Supplemented by reference TRBV13 and TRBJ1-3, the full variable domain reads AAGVIQSPRHLIKEKRETATLKCYPIPRHDTVYWYQQGPGQDPQFLISFYEKMQSDKGSIPDRFSAQQFSDYHSELNMSSLELGDSALYFCASSSRPGTGLSSGNTIYFGEGSWLTVV.

This clone came up once. The chain is built from TRBV7-3 and TRBJ2-3; TRBD2 matches at 8 bases. The CDR3 runs 17 residues. Germline CDR1 reads SGHTA; CDR2 reads FQGTGA. Trimming cost V 0 bases and J 2 bases; bases outside gene matches: 7. The CDR3, as DNA: TGTGCCAGCAGCTTAACTCTAGCGGGCGTCGCCACAGATACGCAGTATTTT. Its translation is CASSLTLAGVATDTQYF.

This clone was recorded only once. V is TRBV5-1 and J is TRBJ2-6, with D possibly TRBD1 on 5 matching bases. Germline values: CDR1 SGHRS, CDR2 YFSETQ. CDR3 length equals 17 residues. V was pared by 0 bases and J by 2 bases, with 12 bases between. CDR3 sequence: CASSLAFVGAGANVLTF. CDR3 sequence (DNA): TGCGCCAGCAGCTTGGCCTTCGTAGGGGCTGGGGCCAACGTCCTGACTTTC.

The chain links TRBV5-1 to TRBJ2-4; no clear D gene. The CDR3 has 15 amino acids. CDR1 and CDR2 (germline): SGHRS, YFSETQ. Trimming cost V 6 bases and J 8 bases, with 21 bases left between them. CDR3 region: CASNLIRWKVDIQYF. The CDR3 DNA is TGCGCCAGCAACCTTATCAGGTGGAAGGTGGACATTCAGTACTTC.